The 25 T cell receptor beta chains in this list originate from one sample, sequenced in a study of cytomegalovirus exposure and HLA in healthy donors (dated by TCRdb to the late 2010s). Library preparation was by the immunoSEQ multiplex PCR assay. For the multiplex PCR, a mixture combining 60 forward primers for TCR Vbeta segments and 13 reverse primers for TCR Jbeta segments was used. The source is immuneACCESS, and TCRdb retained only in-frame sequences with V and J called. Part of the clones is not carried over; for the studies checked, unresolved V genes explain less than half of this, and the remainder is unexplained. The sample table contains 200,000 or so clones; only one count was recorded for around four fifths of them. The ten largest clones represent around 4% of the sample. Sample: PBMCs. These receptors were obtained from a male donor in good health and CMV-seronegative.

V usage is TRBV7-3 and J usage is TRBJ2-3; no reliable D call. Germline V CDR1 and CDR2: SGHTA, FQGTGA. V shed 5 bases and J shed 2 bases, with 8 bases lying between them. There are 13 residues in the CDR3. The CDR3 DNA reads TGTGCCAGCAGCCCTAAAAACACAGATACGCAGTATTTT. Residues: CASSPKNTDTQYF.

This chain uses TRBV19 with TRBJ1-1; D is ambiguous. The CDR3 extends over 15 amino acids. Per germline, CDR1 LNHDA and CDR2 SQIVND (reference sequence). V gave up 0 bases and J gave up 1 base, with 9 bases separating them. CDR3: CASSIEPGENTEAFF. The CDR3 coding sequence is TGTGCCAGTAGTATAGAACCCGGGGAGAACACTGAAGCTTTCTTT.

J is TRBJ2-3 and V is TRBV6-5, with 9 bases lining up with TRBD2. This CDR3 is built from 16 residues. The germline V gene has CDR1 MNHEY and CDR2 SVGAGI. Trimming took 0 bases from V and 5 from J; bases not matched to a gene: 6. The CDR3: CASSYSFLAGKDTQYF. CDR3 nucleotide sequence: TGTGCCAGCAGTTACTCGTTTCTAGCGGGAAAAGATACGCAGTATTTT.

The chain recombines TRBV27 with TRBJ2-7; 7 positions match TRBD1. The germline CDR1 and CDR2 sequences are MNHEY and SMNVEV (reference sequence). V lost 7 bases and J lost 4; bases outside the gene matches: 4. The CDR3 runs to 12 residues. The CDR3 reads CASIGGQYEQYF. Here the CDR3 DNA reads TGTGCCAGCATTGGGGGACAGTACGAGCAGTACTTC.

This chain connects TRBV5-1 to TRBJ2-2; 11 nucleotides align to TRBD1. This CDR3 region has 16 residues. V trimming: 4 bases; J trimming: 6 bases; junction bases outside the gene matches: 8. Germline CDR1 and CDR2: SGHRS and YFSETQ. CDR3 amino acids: CASSRGGTGGPGELFF. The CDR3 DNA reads TGCGCCAGCAGCCGAGGTGGGACAGGGGGACCCGGGGAGCTGTTTTTT.

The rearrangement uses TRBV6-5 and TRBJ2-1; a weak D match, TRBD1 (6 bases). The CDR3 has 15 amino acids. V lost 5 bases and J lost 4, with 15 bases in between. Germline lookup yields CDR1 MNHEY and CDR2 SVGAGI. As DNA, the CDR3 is TGTGCCAGCAGTGCGGACAGATCCCTTTACAATGAGCAGTTCTTC. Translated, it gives CASSADRSLYNEQFF.

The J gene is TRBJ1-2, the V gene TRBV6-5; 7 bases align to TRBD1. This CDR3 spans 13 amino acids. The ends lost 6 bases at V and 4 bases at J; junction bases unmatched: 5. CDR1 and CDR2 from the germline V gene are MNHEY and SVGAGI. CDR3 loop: CASRATGFYGYTF. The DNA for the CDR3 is TGTGCCAGCAGGGCGACAGGGTTCTATGGCTACACCTTC.

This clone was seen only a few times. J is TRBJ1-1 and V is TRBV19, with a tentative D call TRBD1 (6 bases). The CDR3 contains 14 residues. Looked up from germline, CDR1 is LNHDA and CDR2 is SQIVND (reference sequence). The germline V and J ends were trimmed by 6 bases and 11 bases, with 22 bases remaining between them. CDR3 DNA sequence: TGTGCCAGTAGCGAAACAGGGCTCGACAGTCGGGCTTTCTTT. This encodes CASSETGLDSRAFF.

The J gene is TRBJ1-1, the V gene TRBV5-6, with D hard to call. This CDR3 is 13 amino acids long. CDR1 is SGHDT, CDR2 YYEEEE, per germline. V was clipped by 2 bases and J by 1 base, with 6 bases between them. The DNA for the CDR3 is TGTGCCAGCAGCTTCTATAGGAACACTGAAGCTTTCTTT. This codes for CASSFYRNTEAFF.

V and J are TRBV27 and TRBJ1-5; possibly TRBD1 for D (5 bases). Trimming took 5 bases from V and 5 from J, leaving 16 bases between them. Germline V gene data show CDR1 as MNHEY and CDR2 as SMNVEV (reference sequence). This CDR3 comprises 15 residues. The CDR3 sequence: CASSPPGGAYQPQHF. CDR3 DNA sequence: TGTGCCAGCAGTCCCCCCGGAGGGGCCTATCAGCCCCAGCATTTT.

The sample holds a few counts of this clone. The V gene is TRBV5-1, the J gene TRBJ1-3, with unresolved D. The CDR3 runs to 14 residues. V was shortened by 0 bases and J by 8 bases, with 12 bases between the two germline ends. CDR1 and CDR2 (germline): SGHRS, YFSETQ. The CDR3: CASSLGPSQDTIYF. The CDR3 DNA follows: TGCGCCAGCAGCTTGGGACCCTCTCAGGACACCATATATTTT.

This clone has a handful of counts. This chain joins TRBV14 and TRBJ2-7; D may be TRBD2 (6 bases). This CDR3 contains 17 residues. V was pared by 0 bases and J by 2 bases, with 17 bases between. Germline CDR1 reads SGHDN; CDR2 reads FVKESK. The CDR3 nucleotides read TGTGCCAGCAGCCAAGAGTTTTTTGCGGGGCCCACCTACGAGCAGTACTTC. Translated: CASSQEFFAGPTYEQYF. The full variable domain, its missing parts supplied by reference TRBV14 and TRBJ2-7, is EAGVTQFPSHSVIEKGQTVTLRCDPISGHDNLYWYRRVMGKEIKFLLHFVKESKQDESGMPNNRFLAERTGGTYSTLKVQPAELEDSGVYFCASSQEFFAGPTYEQYFGPGTRLTVT.

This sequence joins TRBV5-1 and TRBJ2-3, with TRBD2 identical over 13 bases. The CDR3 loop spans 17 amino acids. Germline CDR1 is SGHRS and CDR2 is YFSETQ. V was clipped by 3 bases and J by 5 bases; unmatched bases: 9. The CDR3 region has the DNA TGCGCCAGCAGCTCGTGGACTAGCGGGAGAAAAGGAGATACGCAGTATTTT. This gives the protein CASSSWTSGRKGDTQYF. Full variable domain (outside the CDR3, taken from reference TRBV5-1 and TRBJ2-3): KAGVTQTPRYLIKTRGQQVTLSCSPISGHRSVSWYQQTPGQGLQFLFEYFSETQRNKGNFPGRFSGRQFSNSRSEMNVSTLELGDSALYLCASSSWTSGRKGDTQYFGPGTRLTVL.

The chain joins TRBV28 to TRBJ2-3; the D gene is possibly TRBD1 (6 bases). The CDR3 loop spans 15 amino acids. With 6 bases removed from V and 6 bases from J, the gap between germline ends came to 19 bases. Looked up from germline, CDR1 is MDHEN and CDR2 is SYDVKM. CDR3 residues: CASRRDRTLGDTQYF. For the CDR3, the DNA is TGTGCCAGCAGACGTGACAGGACCCTGGGCGATACGCAGTATTTT.

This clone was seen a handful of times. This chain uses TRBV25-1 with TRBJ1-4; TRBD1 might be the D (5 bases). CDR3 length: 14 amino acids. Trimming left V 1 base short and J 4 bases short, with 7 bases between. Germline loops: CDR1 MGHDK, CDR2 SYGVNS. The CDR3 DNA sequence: TGTGCCAGCAGTGAATGGGGGGGTAATGAAAAACTGTTTTTT. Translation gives CASSEWGGNEKLFF.

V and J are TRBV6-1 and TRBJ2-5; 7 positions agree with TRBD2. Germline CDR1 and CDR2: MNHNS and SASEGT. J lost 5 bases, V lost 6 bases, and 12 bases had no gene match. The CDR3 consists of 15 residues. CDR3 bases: TGTGCCAGCAGAGAGACAGCGTACGGGAGGGAGACCCAGTACTTC. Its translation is CASRETAYGRETQYF.

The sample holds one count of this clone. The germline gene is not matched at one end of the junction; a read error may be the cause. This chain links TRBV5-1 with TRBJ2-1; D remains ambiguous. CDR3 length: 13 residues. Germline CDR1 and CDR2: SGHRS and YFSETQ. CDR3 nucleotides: TGCGCCAGCCGCTTAATCGGCTACAATGAGCAGTTCTTC. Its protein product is CASRLIGYNEQFF.

CDR3 nucleotides: TGCGCCAGCAGCCAGAGCGGGAGATCGGGGGAGACCCAGTACTTC. Translating gives CASSQSGRSGETQYF. V and J are TRBV4-1 and TRBJ2-5; 8 bases agree with TRBD2. The V gene end was trimmed by 3 bases and the J gene end by 5 bases; junction bases not matched to a gene: 8. There are 15 residues in the CDR3. Germline V gene sequence: CDR1 MGHRA, CDR2 YSYEKL.

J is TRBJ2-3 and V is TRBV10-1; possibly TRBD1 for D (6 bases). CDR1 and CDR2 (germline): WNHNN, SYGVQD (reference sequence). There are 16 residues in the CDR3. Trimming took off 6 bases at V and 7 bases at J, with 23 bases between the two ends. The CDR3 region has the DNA TGCGCCAGCAGGGGAAGGACAGTCCCGTTTCCGCATACGCAGTATTTT. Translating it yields CASRGRTVPFPHTQYF.

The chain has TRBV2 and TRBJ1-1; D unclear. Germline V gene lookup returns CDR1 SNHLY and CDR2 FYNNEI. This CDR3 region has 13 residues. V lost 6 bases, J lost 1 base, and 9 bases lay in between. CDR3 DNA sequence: TGTGCCAGCAGGAATGAGGGGAACACTGAAGCTTTCTTT. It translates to CASRNEGNTEAFF.

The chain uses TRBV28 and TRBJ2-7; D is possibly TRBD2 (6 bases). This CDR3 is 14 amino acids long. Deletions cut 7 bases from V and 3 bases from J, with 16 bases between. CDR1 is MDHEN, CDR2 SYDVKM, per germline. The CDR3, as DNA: TGTGCCAGCATTAGAACGGGAGTCAACTACGAGCAGTACTTC. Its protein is CASIRTGVNYEQYF.

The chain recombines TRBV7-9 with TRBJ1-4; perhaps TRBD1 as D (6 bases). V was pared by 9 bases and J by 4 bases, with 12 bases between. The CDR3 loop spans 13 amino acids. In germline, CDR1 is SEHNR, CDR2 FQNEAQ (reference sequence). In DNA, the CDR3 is TGTGCCAGTGTTGGGGGCGGTAATGAAAAACTGTTTTTT. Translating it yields CASVGGGNEKLFF. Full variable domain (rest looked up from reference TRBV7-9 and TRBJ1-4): DTGVSQNPRHKITKRGQNVTFRCDPISEHNRLYWYRQTLGQGPEFLTYFQNEAQLEKSRLLSDRFSAERPKGSFSTLEIQRTEQGDSAMYLCASVGGGNEKLFFGSGTQLSVL.

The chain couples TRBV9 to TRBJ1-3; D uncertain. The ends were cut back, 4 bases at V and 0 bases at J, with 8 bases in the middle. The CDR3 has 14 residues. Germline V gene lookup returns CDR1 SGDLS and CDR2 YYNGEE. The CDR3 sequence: CASSLTVSGNTIYF. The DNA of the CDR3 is TGTGCCAGCAGCTTAACAGTCTCTGGAAACACCATATATTTT.

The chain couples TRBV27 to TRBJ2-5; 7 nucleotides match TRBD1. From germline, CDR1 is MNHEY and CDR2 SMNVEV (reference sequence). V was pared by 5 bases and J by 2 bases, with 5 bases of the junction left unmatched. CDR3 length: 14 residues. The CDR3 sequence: CASSTPTGQETQYF. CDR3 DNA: TGTGCCAGCAGTACGCCGACAGGGCAAGAGACCCAGTACTTC.

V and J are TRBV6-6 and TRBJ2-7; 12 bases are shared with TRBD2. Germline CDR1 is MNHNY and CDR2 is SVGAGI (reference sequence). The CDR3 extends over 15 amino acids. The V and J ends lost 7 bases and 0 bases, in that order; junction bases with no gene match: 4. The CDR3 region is CASTATSGSSYEQYF. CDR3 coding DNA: TGTGCCAGCACCGCGACTAGCGGGAGCTCCTACGAGCAGTACTTC.